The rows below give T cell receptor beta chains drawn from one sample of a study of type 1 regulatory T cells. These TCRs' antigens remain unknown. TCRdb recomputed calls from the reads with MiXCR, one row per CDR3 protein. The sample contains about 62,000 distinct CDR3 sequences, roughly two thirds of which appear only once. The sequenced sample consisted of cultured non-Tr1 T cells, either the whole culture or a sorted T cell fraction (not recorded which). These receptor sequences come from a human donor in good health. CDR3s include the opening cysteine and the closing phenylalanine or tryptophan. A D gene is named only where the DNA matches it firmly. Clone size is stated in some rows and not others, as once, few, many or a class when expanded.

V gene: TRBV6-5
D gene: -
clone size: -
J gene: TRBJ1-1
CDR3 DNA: TGTGCCAGCAGTACGGGACACGGCACTGAAGCTTTCTTT
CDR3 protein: CASSTGHGTEAFF

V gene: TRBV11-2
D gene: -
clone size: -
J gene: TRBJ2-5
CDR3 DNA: TGTGCCAGCAGCTTAGTGGGGAACCCAATAGCCACCCAAGAGACCCAGTACTTC
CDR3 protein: CASSLVGNPIATQETQYF

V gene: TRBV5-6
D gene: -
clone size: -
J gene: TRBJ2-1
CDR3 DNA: TGTGCCAGCAGCTTGGCCGTTAAGACTGAGCAGTTCTTC
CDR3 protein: CASSLAVKTEQFF

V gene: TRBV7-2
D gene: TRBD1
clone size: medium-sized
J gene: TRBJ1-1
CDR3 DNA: TGTGCCAGCAGCTTTGCGACAGGGGTGAACACTGAAGCTTTCTTT
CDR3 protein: CASSFATGVNTEAFF

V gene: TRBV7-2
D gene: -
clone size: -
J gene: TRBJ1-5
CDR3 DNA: TGTGCCAGCAGCGAACGTTCCGGTCAGCCCCAGCATTTT
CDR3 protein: CASSERSGQPQHF

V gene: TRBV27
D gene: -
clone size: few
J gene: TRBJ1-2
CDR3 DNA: TGTGCCAGCAGCTTAGAGGTCCAGGTCCCCAACTATGGCTACACCTTC
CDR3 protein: CASSLEVQVPNYGYTF

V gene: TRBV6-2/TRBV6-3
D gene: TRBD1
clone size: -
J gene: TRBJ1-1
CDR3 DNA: TGTGCCAGCATGCCGCCTAGGACAGGGGAGACTGAAGCTTTCTTT
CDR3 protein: CASMPPRTGETEAFF

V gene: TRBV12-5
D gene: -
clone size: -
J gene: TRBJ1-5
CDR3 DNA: TGTGCTAGTGGTTTCCCCGTTGGGGGGCTCCAGCATTTT
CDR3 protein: CASGFPVGGLQHF

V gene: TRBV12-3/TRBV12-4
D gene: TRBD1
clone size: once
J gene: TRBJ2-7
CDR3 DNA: TGTGCCAGCAGCACTTCGACAGGGGACGAGCAGTACTTC
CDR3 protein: CASSTSTGDEQYF

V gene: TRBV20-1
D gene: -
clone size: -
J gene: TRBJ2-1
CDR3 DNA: TGCAGTGCAACTTACAATGAGCAGTTCTTC
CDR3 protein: CSATYNEQFF

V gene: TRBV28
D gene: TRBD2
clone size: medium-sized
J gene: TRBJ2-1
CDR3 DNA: TGTGCCAGCATCGGTCTAGCGGGTTCGGGTGAACAGTTCTTC
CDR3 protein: CASIGLAGSGEQFF

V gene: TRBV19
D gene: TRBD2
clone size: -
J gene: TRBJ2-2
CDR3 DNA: TGTGCCACCACACTAGCGGGAGGGCCGGACACCGGGGAGCTGTTTTTT
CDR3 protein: CATTLAGGPDTGELFF

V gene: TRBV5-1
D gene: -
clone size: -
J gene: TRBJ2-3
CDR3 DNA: TGCGCCAGCAGATTGGGACCGGGAGAAGATACGCAGTATTTT
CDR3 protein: CASRLGPGEDTQYF

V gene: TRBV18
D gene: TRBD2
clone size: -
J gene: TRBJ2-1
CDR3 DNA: TGTGCCAGCTCAACCAGCGGGAGTGGGAATGAGCAGTTCTTC
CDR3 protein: CASSTSGSGNEQFF

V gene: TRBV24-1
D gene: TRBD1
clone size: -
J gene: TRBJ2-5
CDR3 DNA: TGTGCCACCAGTGGTCTCGGGACAGGGGCCCAAGAGACCCAGTACTTC
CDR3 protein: CATSGLGTGAQETQYF

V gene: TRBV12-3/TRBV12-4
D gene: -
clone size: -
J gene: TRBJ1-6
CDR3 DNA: TGTGCCAGCACCGGGCGGACGAGCAATTCACCCCTCCACTTT
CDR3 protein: CASTGRTSNSPLHF

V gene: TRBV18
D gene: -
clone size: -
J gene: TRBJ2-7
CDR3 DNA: TGTGCCAGCTCACCGGGCAGGGCGCGTGAGCAGTACTTC
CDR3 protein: CASSPGRAREQYF

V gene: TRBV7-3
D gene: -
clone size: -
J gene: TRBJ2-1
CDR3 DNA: TGTGCCAGGATCTCTTGTGAGCAGTTCTTC
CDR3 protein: CARISCEQFF

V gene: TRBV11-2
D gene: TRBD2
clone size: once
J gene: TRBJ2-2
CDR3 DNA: TGTGCCAGCAGCTCGGGCCGCGGGCTAGCGGGTCTCACCGGGGAGCTGTTTTTT
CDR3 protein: CASSSGRGLAGLTGELFF

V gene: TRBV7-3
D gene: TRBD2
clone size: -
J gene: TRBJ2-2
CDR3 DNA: TGTGCCAGCAGCTTGACTAGCGGGAGATTAGGGGAGCTGTTTTTT
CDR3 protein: CASSLTSGRLGELFF

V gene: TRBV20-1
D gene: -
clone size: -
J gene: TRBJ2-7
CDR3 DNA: TGCAGTGCTAGAGATCCCCGGACAGCCGTCGACTACGAGCAGTACTTC
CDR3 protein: CSARDPRTAVDYEQYF

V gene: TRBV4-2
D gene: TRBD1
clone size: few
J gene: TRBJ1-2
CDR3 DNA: TGTGCCAGCAGCGGACAGCCGGGACAGGGGTTTACGTGGACCTTC
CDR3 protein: CASSGQPGQGFTWTF

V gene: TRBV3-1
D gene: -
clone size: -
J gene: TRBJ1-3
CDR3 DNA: TGTGCCAGCAGCCAACAGGGATCCGGAAACACCATATATTTT
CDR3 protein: CASSQQGSGNTIYF

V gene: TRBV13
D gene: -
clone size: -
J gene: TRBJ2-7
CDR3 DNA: TGTGCCAGCAGCGATCTGGCGGGACTCTCGGACGGCGAGCAGTACTTC
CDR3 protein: CASSDLAGLSDGEQYF

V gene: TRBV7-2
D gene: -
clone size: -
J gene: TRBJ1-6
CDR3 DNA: TGTGCCAGCAGTTATACAGGGTTGAATTCACCCCTCCACTTT
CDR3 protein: CASSYTGLNSPLHF

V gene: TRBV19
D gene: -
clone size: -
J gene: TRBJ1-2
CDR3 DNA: TGTGCCAGTAGTATGGGCAACTCTAACTATGGCTACACCTTC
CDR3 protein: CASSMGNSNYGYTF

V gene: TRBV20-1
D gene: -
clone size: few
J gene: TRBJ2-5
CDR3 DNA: TGCAGTGCTAGAGATGGGGGGGGCGACGAAGAGACCCAGTACTTC
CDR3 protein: CSARDGGGDEETQYF

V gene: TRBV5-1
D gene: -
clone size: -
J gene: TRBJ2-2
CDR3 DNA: TGCGCCAGCAGCTTCGGCGACAGCTCGAACACCGGGGAGCTGTTTTTT
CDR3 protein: CASSFGDSSNTGELFF

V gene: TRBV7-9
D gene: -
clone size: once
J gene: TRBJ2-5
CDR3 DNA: TGTGCCAGCAGCCAGGGGATCCAAGAGACCCAGTACTTC
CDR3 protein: CASSQGIQETQYF

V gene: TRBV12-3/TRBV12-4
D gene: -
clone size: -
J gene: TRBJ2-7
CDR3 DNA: TGTGCCAGCAGTTTGGGGCAAACCTACGAGCAGTACTTC
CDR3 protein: CASSLGQTYEQYF

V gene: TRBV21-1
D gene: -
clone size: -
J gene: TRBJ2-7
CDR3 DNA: TGTGCCCAGGATCCCGGGGGCGTCCACGAGCAGTACTTC
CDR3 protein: CAQDPGGVHEQYF

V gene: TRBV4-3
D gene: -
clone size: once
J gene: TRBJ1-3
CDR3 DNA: TGCGCCAGCAGCCAAGATACGCAGGGGACCTCTGGAAACACCATATATTTT
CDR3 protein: CASSQDTQGTSGNTIYF

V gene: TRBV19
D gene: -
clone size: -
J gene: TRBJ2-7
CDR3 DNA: TGTGCCAGTAGTCAAATCCCGAAGCAGCTCTACGAGCAGTACTTC
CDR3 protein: CASSQIPKQLYEQYF

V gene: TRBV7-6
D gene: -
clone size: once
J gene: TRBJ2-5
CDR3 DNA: TGTGCCAGCAGCTCCTACAGGGTACGGGAGACCCAGTACTTC
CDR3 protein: CASSSYRVRETQYF

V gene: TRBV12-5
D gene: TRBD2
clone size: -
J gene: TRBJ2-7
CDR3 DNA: TGTGCTAGTGGTTTGGTACGTTTAGCGGGAGGTCCCGGGGAACCCTACGAGCAGTACTTC
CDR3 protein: CASGLVRLAGGPGEPYEQYF

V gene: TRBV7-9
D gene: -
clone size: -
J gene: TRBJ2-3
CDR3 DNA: TGTGCCAGCAGCCCTCAGGGCGCAGATACGCAGTATTTT
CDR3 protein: CASSPQGADTQYF

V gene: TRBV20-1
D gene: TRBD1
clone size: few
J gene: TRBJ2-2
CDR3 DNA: TGCAGTGCTCGGGGACAGGGGGCCCCCGGGGAGCTGTTTTTT
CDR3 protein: CSARGQGAPGELFF

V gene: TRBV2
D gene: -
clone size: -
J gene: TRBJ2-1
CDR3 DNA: TGTGCCAGCAGTACCATGGGGACGTCGGGGAATGAGCAGTTCTTC
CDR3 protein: CASSTMGTSGNEQFF

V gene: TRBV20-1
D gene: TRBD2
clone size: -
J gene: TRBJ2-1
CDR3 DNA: TGCAGTGCTAGAGATGGCCAGCGGGAGATCAATGAGCAGTTCTTC
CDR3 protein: CSARDGQREINEQFF

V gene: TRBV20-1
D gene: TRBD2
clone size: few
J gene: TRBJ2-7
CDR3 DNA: TGCAGTGCTAGAGAGGGCGGGAGGCAATACGTCGAGCAGTACTTC
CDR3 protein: CSAREGGRQYVEQYF

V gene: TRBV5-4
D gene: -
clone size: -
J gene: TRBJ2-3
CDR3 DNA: TGTGCCAGCACTCCCGAGGGGGACCGGGGGGCAGATACGCAGTATTTT
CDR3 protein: CASTPEGDRGADTQYF